Each of the 11 T cell receptor beta chains below was sequenced from the same sample in a study of cytomegalovirus exposure and HLA in healthy donors. Using immunoSEQ multiplex PCR, the repertoire was profiled, and TCRdb retains in-frame clones only, with some absent. The sample records 120,000 or so clones, roughly 88% being singletons. Sequencing input: PBMCs. The receptors originated from a woman aged 25 to 39 in good health and CMV-seropositive.

This rearrangement joins TRBV6-1 to TRBJ2-7; maybe TRBD1 (6 bases). The CDR3 runs 14 residues. The germline V gene encodes CDR1 MNHNS and CDR2 SASEGT. The V end lost 4 bases, the J end lost 0 bases, and 10 bases lay between the germline ends. The CDR3 DNA reads as TGTGCCAGCAGTGTAGACAGGAGCTCCTACGAGCAGTACTTC. It encodes CASSVDRSSYEQYF.

The chain uses TRBV5-5 and TRBJ1-2; D is possibly TRBD1 (6 bases). V dropped 4 bases and J dropped 0 bases, with 13 bases sitting between them. CDR1 SGHKS and CDR2 YYEKEE come from the germline V gene (reference sequence). CDR3 size: 15 residues. The CDR3 sequence: CASSPLGGPNYGYTF. The CDR3 nucleotides are TGTGCCAGCAGCCCCCTTGGGGGCCCTAACTATGGCTACACCTTC. Based on the CDR3 plus reference TRBV5-5 and TRBJ1-2, the full variable domain is DAGVTQSPTHLIKTRGQQVTLRCSPISGHKSVSWYQQVLGQGPQFIFQYYEKEERGRGNFPDRFSARQFPNYSSELNVNALLLGDSALYLCASSPLGGPNYGYTFGSGTRLTVV.

V and J are TRBV4-1 and TRBJ1-2; D is undetermined. V was cut by 4 bases and J by 0 bases, with 9 bases left in between. The CDR3 is 14 residues long. Looked up from germline, CDR1 is MGHRA and CDR2 is YSYEKL. The CDR3 coding sequence is TGCGCCAGCAGCCGCAACCAGGCTAACTATGGCTACACCTTC. Its protein product is CASSRNQANYGYTF.

The V gene is TRBV5-5, the J gene TRBJ2-7; TRBD2 matches 9 bases. V lost 5 bases, J lost 4 bases, and 10 bases stayed unmatched. Germline CDR1 and CDR2: SGHKS and YYEKEE (reference sequence). The CDR3 has 15 residues. The CDR3 loop reads CASSDSSSGKYEQYF. Written as DNA, the CDR3 is TGTGCCAGCAGTGATTCGTCTAGCGGGAAATACGAGCAGTACTTC.

The genes are TRBV14 and TRBJ1-2, with D tentatively TRBD1 (5 bases). This CDR3 spans 15 amino acids. V was trimmed by 0 bases and J by 8 bases, leaving 16 bases between them. Germline CDR1 and CDR2: SGHDN and FVKESK. This CDR3 reads CASSQDNSGVVGYTF. The CDR3 nucleotides read TGTGCCAGCAGCCAAGATAATTCGGGGGTAGTGGGCTACACCTTC.

This rearrangement joins TRBV9 to TRBJ1-6, with 9 bases matching TRBD1. This CDR3 spans 15 amino acids. Germline V CDR1 and CDR2: SGDLS, YYNGEE. Trimming cost V 3 bases and J 10 bases; bases outside gene matches: 8. CDR3 nucleotides: TGTGCCAGCAGCGCTTACGGGACAGGGAACTCACCCCTCCACTTT. Its translation is CASSAYGTGNSPLHF.

The V and J genes are TRBV6-1 and TRBJ2-7; TRBD1 matches at 8 bases. CDR1 is MNHNS, CDR2 SASEGT, per germline. With 4 bases clipped from V and 2 bases from J, the junction kept 4 bases outside the gene matches. The CDR3 runs to 14 residues. The CDR3 region has the DNA TGTGCCAGCAGTGGCTGGACAGGGACCTACGAGCAGTACTTC. Translating it yields CASSGWTGTYEQYF.

The chain uses TRBV4-2 and TRBJ1-1; D might be TRBD1 (6 bases). The ends were cut back, 4 bases at V and 4 bases at J, with 13 bases in the middle. Germline V gene lookup returns CDR1 LGHNA and CDR2 YNFKEQ. The CDR3 spans 14 residues. The CDR3 region has the DNA TGTGCCAGCAGCCTATCGGACAGCCTCACTGAAGCTTTCTTT. It yields the protein CASSLSDSLTEAFF.

The rearrangement joins TRBV5-6 to TRBJ1-5; D remains unclear. Germline V CDR1 and CDR2: SGHDT, YYEEEE. V dropped 0 bases and J dropped 7 bases, with 14 bases sitting between them. The CDR3 has 15 residues. The CDR3 sequence is CASSLEGSAGQPQHF. As DNA, the CDR3 is TGTGCCAGCAGCTTGGAAGGGTCGGCGGGGCAGCCCCAGCATTTT.

This chain links TRBV7-9 with TRBJ2-7, with D perhaps TRBD1 (6 bases). There are 14 residues in the CDR3. Trimming removed 5 bases at V and 0 bases at J, with 11 bases between. Germline CDR1 SEHNR, CDR2 FQNEAQ (reference sequence). CDR3: CASSKVQGSYEQYF. The DNA of the CDR3 is TGTGCCAGCAGCAAAGTACAGGGCTCCTACGAGCAGTACTTC.

The rearrangement uses TRBV5-6 and TRBJ2-3; 7 bases agree with TRBD2. CDR3 length: 15 residues. J gave up 1 base and V 2 bases, and 4 bases lay outside the gene matches. Germline loops: CDR1 SGHDT, CDR2 YYEEEE. The CDR3 loop reads CASSLLREGTDTQYF. CDR3 DNA sequence: TGTGCCAGCAGCTTACTCCGGGAGGGCACAGATACGCAGTATTTT.